The 9 T cell receptor beta chains below all came from one sample that was sequenced in a study of post-analysis software for immune sequencing data (dated by TCRdb to between 2015 and 2016). The antigens of these receptors remain unknown. Points the paper makes about the study in general: Significantly higher frequencies in patients than in controls were found for several TRBV segments, including TRBV5-6, TRBV5-1 and TRBV20-1.

Library generation was performed with PCR. Sequencing used an Illumina HiSeq 2500. Unique molecular identifiers were incorporated into TCR beta cDNA libraries to reduce PCR and sequencing biases. In TCRdb, the public reads were trimmed at Q25 with fastp and aligned with MiXCR, with productive beta chains retained. CDR3 protein duplicates are merged, each entry listing the most common genes and DNA. The sample table records about 820,000 distinct CDR3 sequences; approximately 53% of these occur just once. Jointly, the top ten make up approximately 4.3% of the sample. Sequenced sample: blood. Receptor source: a girl between 5 and 17 years old with multiple sclerosis.

This chain joins TRBV20-1 and TRBJ2-7; 9 nucleotides line up with TRBD1. The V and J ends lost 3 bases and 3 bases, in that order; junction bases with no gene match: 6. Germline CDR1 and CDR2: DFQATT and SNEGSKA (reference sequence). The CDR3 runs 14 residues. CDR3 sequence reads: CSARPRDRVYEQYF. The CDR3 DNA reads as TGCAGTGCTAGGCCCCGGGACAGGGTCTACGAGCAGTACTTC.

The rearrangement links TRBV20-1 to TRBJ2-7; 7 bases are shared with TRBD1. Germline V gene data show CDR1 as DFQATT and CDR2 as SNEGSKA (reference sequence). This CDR3 region has 12 residues. Trimming took 5 bases from V and 1 from J; bases not matched to a gene: 2. In nucleotides, the CDR3 is TGCAGTGCTGGGGACAGTTCCTACGAGCAGTACTTC. Encoded protein: CSAGDSSYEQYF.

V and J are TRBV12-3 or TRBV12-4 and TRBJ1-1; D not certain. V gave up 6 bases and J gave up 6 bases, with 8 bases separating them. The CDR3 totals 11 residues. CDR3 sequence: CASSLGAEAFF. The DNA for the CDR3 is TGTGCCAGCAGCTTGGGAGCTGAAGCTTTCTTT.

This clonotype was recorded a few times. The rearrangement uses TRBV9 and TRBJ2-7; D might be TRBD1 (6 bases). Per germline, CDR1 SGDLS and CDR2 YYNGEE. This CDR3 contains 14 residues. Trimming stripped 0 bases from V and 4 bases from J, with 11 bases between. The DNA for the CDR3 is TGTGCCAGCAGCGTAGGCCTACAGGGATACGAGCAGTACTTC. It codes for CASSVGLQGYEQYF.

The genes are TRBV6-5 and TRBJ2-3, with 7 bases matching TRBD1. The CDR3 loop spans 15 amino acids. Germline assignment: CDR1 MNHEY and CDR2 SVGAGI. V was pared by 1 base and J by 1 base, with 2 bases of the junction left unmatched. The CDR3 nucleotides are TGTGCCAGCAGTTACTTAGGGACAGGCACAGATACGCAGTATTTT. It is translated as CASSYLGTGTDTQYF.

This rearrangement joins TRBV20-1 to TRBJ2-3, with 13 bases lining up with TRBD2. Germline trimming cut 0 bases from V and 4 bases from J; bases unmatched to any gene: 7. Germline V gene sequence: CDR1 DFQATT, CDR2 SNEGSKA (reference sequence). This CDR3 spans 17 amino acids. The CDR3, as DNA: TGCAGTGCTAGAGATCCCCGGACTAGCGGGAGTCCAGATACGCAGTATTTT. Translating it yields CSARDPRTSGSPDTQYF.

This clonotype showed up just a few times. This chain connects TRBV7-2 to TRBJ1-2; tentatively, D is TRBD1 (5 bases). The CDR3 has 14 amino acids. The germline V gene has CDR1 SGHTA and CDR2 FQGNSA. V lost 1 base, J lost 8 bases, and 14 bases lay in between. CDR3 nucleotide sequence: TGTGCCAGCAGCTTAGGGCAGGGTATCTGGGGCTACACCTTC. Protein sequence: CASSLGQGIWGYTF.

This clonotype turned up a few times. The V gene is TRBV7-2, the J gene TRBJ2-7; D gene ambiguous. V was clipped by 4 bases and J by 2 bases, with 9 bases between them. The V gene's germline CDR1 is SGHTA and CDR2 FQGNSA. The CDR3 spans 13 residues. This CDR3 is CASSYGKAYEQYF. For the CDR3, the DNA is TGTGCCAGCAGCTATGGCAAAGCCTACGAGCAGTACTTC. The full variable domain, its missing parts supplied by reference TRBV7-2 and TRBJ2-7, is GAGVSQSPSNKVTEKGKDVELRCDPISGHTALYWYRQSLGQGLEFLIYFQGNSAPDKSGLPSDRFSAERTGGSVSTLTIQRTQQEDSAVYLCASSYGKAYEQYFGPGTRLTVT.

V is TRBV25-1 and J is TRBJ2-3; the match to TRBD1 covers 8 bases. Germline V CDR1 and CDR2: MGHDK, SYGVNS. Trimming at V came to 4 bases and at J to 1 base, leaving 7 bases not matched to a gene. The CDR3 runs to 16 residues. In nucleotides, the CDR3 is TGTGCCAGCAGTGGTCAATGGGGACAGGGCACAGATACGCAGTATTTT. It codes for CASSGQWGQGTDTQYF.